This is a list of T cell receptor beta chains from one sample in a study of T cell responses to AZD1222 COVID-19 vaccine. Produced via immunoSEQ multiplex PCR; TCRdb's table is partial and in-frame only. Among 150,000 to 170,000 clones, about nine tenths were seen once, and the ten largest hold around 3.1%. The material sequenced was peripheral blood, taken on day 0 of AZD1222 vaccination. These receptors were collected from an adult in good health. Both conserved end residues are part of each CDR3. The D gene is left open where the match is weak. Size is stated for part of the rows, as once, few or many counts, or as a class when the clone is expanded.

clone size: -
D gene: -
V gene: TRBV9
CDR3 length: 14
J gene: TRBJ1-1
CDR3 DNA: TGTGCCAGCAGCACGGACGTCAGGAACACTGAAGCTTTCTTT
CDR3 protein: CASSTDVRNTEAFF

clone size: -
D gene: -
V gene: TRBV25-1
CDR3 length: 12
J gene: TRBJ1-2
CDR3 DNA: TGTGCTTCTGGGGGGGAGAATTATGGCTACACCTTC
CDR3 protein: CASGGENYGYTF

clone size: -
D gene: -
V gene: TRBV9
CDR3 length: 14
J gene: TRBJ1-2
CDR3 DNA: TGTGCCAGCAGCGTAGCCTCGGGAGACTATGGCTACACCTTC
CDR3 protein: CASSVASGDYGYTF

clone size: once
D gene: -
V gene: TRBV2
CDR3 length: 17
J gene: TRBJ1-5
CDR3 DNA: TGTGCCAGCACCCCTACCCCTGACGGATATAGCAATCAGCCCCAGCATTTT
CDR3 protein: CASTPTPDGYSNQPQHF

clone size: -
D gene: -
V gene: TRBV24-1
CDR3 length: 16
J gene: TRBJ2-3
CDR3 DNA: TGTGCCACCAGTGATTCCGGTGCCCAGGTCACAGATACGCAGTATTTT
CDR3 protein: CATSDSGAQVTDTQYF

clone size: -
D gene: -
V gene: TRBV6-1
CDR3 length: 12
J gene: TRBJ1-2
CDR3 DNA: TGTGCCAGCAGTGAAACGTGGGGAGGCTACACCTTC
CDR3 protein: CASSETWGGYTF

clone size: -
D gene: -
V gene: TRBV5-4
CDR3 length: 15
J gene: TRBJ1-3
CDR3 DNA: TGTGCCAGCAGCTTATCGGCCGGTTCTGGAAACACCATATATTTT
CDR3 protein: CASSLSAGSGNTIYF

clone size: -
D gene: TRBD1
V gene: TRBV9
CDR3 length: 14
J gene: TRBJ1-1
CDR3 DNA: TGTGCCAGCAGCCCACACAGGGGGCGGACTGAAGCTTTCTTT
CDR3 protein: CASSPHRGRTEAFF

clone size: -
D gene: TRBD1
V gene: TRBV25-1
CDR3 length: 15
J gene: TRBJ1-3
CDR3 DNA: TGTGCCAGCAGCTTCACAGGGGGCTCTGGAAACACCATATATTTT
CDR3 protein: CASSFTGGSGNTIYF

clone size: once
D gene: TRBD1
V gene: TRBV3-1/TRBV3-2
CDR3 length: 16
J gene: TRBJ2-2
CDR3 DNA: TGTGCCAGCAGCCAAGACCGGACAGGGGGGACCGGGGAGCTGTTTTTT
CDR3 protein: CASSQDRTGGTGELFF

clone size: -
D gene: -
V gene: TRBV19
CDR3 length: 15
J gene: TRBJ2-7
CDR3 DNA: TGTGCCAGTAGTCCAGTTTGGGCAGGCGGCTACGAGCAGTACTTC
CDR3 protein: CASSPVWAGGYEQYF

clone size: -
D gene: -
V gene: TRBV9
CDR3 length: 13
J gene: TRBJ2-2
CDR3 DNA: TGTGCCAGCAGCATACAGGTTACCGGGGAGCTGTTTTTT
CDR3 protein: CASSIQVTGELFF

clone size: -
D gene: -
V gene: TRBV7-2
CDR3 length: 15
J gene: TRBJ2-3
CDR3 DNA: TGTGCCAGCAGCTTAGCCCTAGCTTCGCGGGATACGCAGTATTTT
CDR3 protein: CASSLALASRDTQYF

clone size: -
D gene: -
V gene: TRBV6-5
CDR3 length: 16
J gene: TRBJ1-2
CDR3 DNA: TGTGCCAGCAGTTACTTGGGATACCTTACTAACTATGGCTACACCTTC
CDR3 protein: CASSYLGYLTNYGYTF

clone size: few
D gene: -
V gene: TRBV7-2
CDR3 length: 14
J gene: TRBJ1-1
CDR3 DNA: TGTGCCAGCAGCCTGGGTTCGGGGGGCACTGAAGCTTTCTTT
CDR3 protein: CASSLGSGGTEAFF

clone size: -
D gene: TRBD1
V gene: TRBV5-1
CDR3 length: 15
J gene: TRBJ1-3
CDR3 DNA: TGCGCCAGCAGCCTGGACAGGACTGCTGGAAACACCATATATTTT
CDR3 protein: CASSLDRTAGNTIYF

clone size: once
D gene: TRBD2
V gene: TRBV19
CDR3 length: 15
J gene: TRBJ2-7
CDR3 DNA: TGTGCCAGTAGTACAAGGACTAGGACGGACTACGAGCAGTACTTC
CDR3 protein: CASSTRTRTDYEQYF

clone size: -
D gene: -
V gene: TRBV3-1/TRBV3-2
CDR3 length: 12
J gene: TRBJ2-3
CDR3 DNA: TGTGCCAGCAGCCTCCCGGGGGATACGCAGTATTTT
CDR3 protein: CASSLPGDTQYF

clone size: -
D gene: TRBD1
V gene: TRBV24-1
CDR3 length: 13
J gene: TRBJ2-7
CDR3 DNA: TGTGCCACCAGAAGGGACAGGGCCTACGAGCAGTACTTC
CDR3 protein: CATRRDRAYEQYF

clone size: -
D gene: TRBD2
V gene: TRBV7-2
CDR3 length: 16
J gene: TRBJ2-3
CDR3 DNA: TGTGCCAGCAGCTTGACGGGGGGGCGGTTTGGAGATACGCAGTATTTT
CDR3 protein: CASSLTGGRFGDTQYF

clone size: -
D gene: -
V gene: TRBV18
CDR3 length: 11
J gene: TRBJ2-7
CDR3 DNA: TGTGCCAGCTCACCCCTCGACGAGCAGTACTTC
CDR3 protein: CASSPLDEQYF

clone size: -
D gene: -
V gene: TRBV27
CDR3 length: 14
J gene: TRBJ2-7
CDR3 DNA: TGTGCCAGCAGTTGGGCTAGAGATTTTTACGAGCAGTACTTC
CDR3 protein: CASSWARDFYEQYF

clone size: -
D gene: -
V gene: TRBV6-5
CDR3 length: 14
J gene: TRBJ1-2
CDR3 DNA: TGTGCCAGCGGGGCTCAGGCTGGCAACTATGGCTACACCTTC
CDR3 protein: CASGAQAGNYGYTF

clone size: -
D gene: -
V gene: TRBV5-1
CDR3 length: 12
J gene: TRBJ1-2
CDR3 DNA: TGCGCCAGCAGCTCACAGGGAAGTGGCTACACCTTC
CDR3 protein: CASSSQGSGYTF

clone size: -
D gene: -
V gene: TRBV20-1
CDR3 length: 11
J gene: TRBJ1-2
CDR3 DNA: TGCAGTGCCCGTCGAGACTATGGCTACACCTTC
CDR3 protein: CSARRDYGYTF

clone size: -
D gene: TRBD1
V gene: TRBV25-1
CDR3 length: 16
J gene: TRBJ1-5
CDR3 DNA: TGTGCCAGCAGTGAAGGAGCACAGGGGAGGAATCAGCCCCAGCATTTT
CDR3 protein: CASSEGAQGRNQPQHF

clone size: -
D gene: -
V gene: TRBV7-6
CDR3 length: 14
J gene: TRBJ2-5
CDR3 DNA: TGTGCCAGCAGCTTAATTAAGGGGCAAGAGACCCAGTACTTC
CDR3 protein: CASSLIKGQETQYF

clone size: -
D gene: TRBD1
V gene: TRBV6-5
CDR3 length: 15
J gene: TRBJ1-4
CDR3 DNA: TGTGCCAGCAGTACCCGGACAGGATCTAATGAAAAACTGTTTTTT
CDR3 protein: CASSTRTGSNEKLFF

clone size: -
D gene: -
V gene: TRBV4-3
CDR3 length: 14
J gene: TRBJ1-6
CDR3 DNA: TGCGCCAGCAGCCAGGCTCCCTCGAATTCACCCCTCCACTTT
CDR3 protein: CASSQAPSNSPLHF

clone size: -
D gene: -
V gene: TRBV11-3
CDR3 length: 16
J gene: TRBJ2-2
CDR3 DNA: TGTGCCAGCAGCTTAGAGGGTGGGCTCCACACCGGGGAGCTGTTTTTT
CDR3 protein: CASSLEGGLHTGELFF

clone size: -
D gene: -
V gene: TRBV6-5
CDR3 length: 13
J gene: TRBJ2-5
CDR3 DNA: TGTGCCAATGCCGGGACACAGAAAGAGACCCAGTACTTC
CDR3 protein: CANAGTQKETQYF

clone size: -
D gene: -
V gene: TRBV3-1/TRBV3-2
CDR3 length: 16
J gene: TRBJ1-1
CDR3 DNA: TGTGCCAGCAGCCAAGATAGAAACAGGGTGAACACTGAAGCTTTCTTT
CDR3 protein: CASSQDRNRVNTEAFF

clone size: few
D gene: -
V gene: TRBV29-1
CDR3 length: 13
J gene: TRBJ2-3
CDR3 DNA: TGCAGCGGCTCCCGAGAGTGGACAGATACGCAGTATTTT
CDR3 protein: CSGSREWTDTQYF

clone size: -
D gene: -
V gene: TRBV20-1
CDR3 length: 11
J gene: TRBJ2-5
CDR3 DNA: TGCAGTGCTAGAGCCTTAGAGACCCAGTACTTC
CDR3 protein: CSARALETQYF

clone size: -
D gene: TRBD1
V gene: TRBV18
CDR3 length: 16
J gene: TRBJ1-2
CDR3 DNA: TGTGCCAGCTCCCAAAATCCCGGGACAGGGTTGCATGGCTACACCTTC
CDR3 protein: CASSQNPGTGLHGYTF

clone size: -
D gene: TRBD2
V gene: TRBV7-9
CDR3 length: 13
J gene: TRBJ2-1
CDR3 DNA: TGTGCCAGCAGCCCAGCGGCTAGCGGGGGGTGGTTCTTC
CDR3 protein: CASSPAASGGWFF

clone size: -
D gene: TRBD1
V gene: TRBV29-1
CDR3 length: 14
J gene: TRBJ1-5
CDR3 DNA: TGCAGCGTTTGGGACAGCGGAAGCAATCAGCCCCAGCATTTT
CDR3 protein: CSVWDSGSNQPQHF

clone size: -
D gene: -
V gene: TRBV19
CDR3 length: 14
J gene: TRBJ1-1
CDR3 DNA: TGTGCCAGTAGTAACGAGGACCCGAACACTGAAGCTTTCTTT
CDR3 protein: CASSNEDPNTEAFF

clone size: -
D gene: TRBD2
V gene: TRBV19
CDR3 length: 17
J gene: TRBJ2-7
CDR3 DNA: TGTGCCAGTAGTGTGACTAGCGGGGGGCGTTCTCCCTACGAGCAGTACTTC
CDR3 protein: CASSVTSGGRSPYEQYF

clone size: once
D gene: -
V gene: TRBV7-2
CDR3 length: 15
J gene: TRBJ1-5
CDR3 DNA: TGTGCCAGCAGCTTTTACCCCCATGATAATCAGCCCCAGCATTTT
CDR3 protein: CASSFYPHDNQPQHF

clone size: -
D gene: -
V gene: TRBV18
CDR3 length: 13
J gene: TRBJ1-1
CDR3 DNA: TGTGCCAGCTCTACCTTAGAGAACACTGAAGCTTTCTTT
CDR3 protein: CASSTLENTEAFF

clone size: -
D gene: -
V gene: TRBV15
CDR3 length: 14
J gene: TRBJ2-7
CDR3 DNA: TGTGCCACCAGCAGAGGCCAGGACTCCTACGAGCAGTACTTC
CDR3 protein: CATSRGQDSYEQYF

clone size: -
D gene: TRBD1
V gene: TRBV25-1
CDR3 length: 17
J gene: TRBJ1-2
CDR3 DNA: TGTGCCAGCAGTGAATCCGGACAGGGGGGGATCGCTCGTGGCTACACCTTC
CDR3 protein: CASSESGQGGIARGYTF

clone size: -
D gene: -
V gene: TRBV6-5
CDR3 length: 16
J gene: TRBJ1-3
CDR3 DNA: TGTGCCAGCAGTTACTCGATAGGGTTCTCTGGAAACACCATATATTTT
CDR3 protein: CASSYSIGFSGNTIYF

clone size: few
D gene: TRBD1
V gene: TRBV19
CDR3 length: 14
J gene: TRBJ2-2
CDR3 DNA: TGTGCCAGTAGTATGGACAGGTACACCGGGGAGCTGTTTTTT
CDR3 protein: CASSMDRYTGELFF

clone size: -
D gene: -
V gene: TRBV5-1
CDR3 length: 14
J gene: TRBJ1-1
CDR3 DNA: TGCGCCAGCAGCTCTCAGGGACTGAACACTGAAGCTTTCTTT
CDR3 protein: CASSSQGLNTEAFF

clone size: -
D gene: TRBD1
V gene: TRBV19
CDR3 length: 14
J gene: TRBJ1-2
CDR3 DNA: TGTGCCAGTAGTTTGGACAGGGGACATTATGGCTACACCTTC
CDR3 protein: CASSLDRGHYGYTF

clone size: -
D gene: -
V gene: TRBV5-1
CDR3 length: 14
J gene: TRBJ2-7
CDR3 DNA: TGCGCCAGCAGCCAAAGCCGCCAGGGAGGCGAGCAGTACTTC
CDR3 protein: CASSQSRQGGEQYF

clone size: few
D gene: -
V gene: TRBV5-1
CDR3 length: 15
J gene: TRBJ1-1
CDR3 DNA: TGCGCCAGCAGCCTACCGTCAGGGTCGACTTCTGAAGCTTTCTTT
CDR3 protein: CASSLPSGSTSEAFF